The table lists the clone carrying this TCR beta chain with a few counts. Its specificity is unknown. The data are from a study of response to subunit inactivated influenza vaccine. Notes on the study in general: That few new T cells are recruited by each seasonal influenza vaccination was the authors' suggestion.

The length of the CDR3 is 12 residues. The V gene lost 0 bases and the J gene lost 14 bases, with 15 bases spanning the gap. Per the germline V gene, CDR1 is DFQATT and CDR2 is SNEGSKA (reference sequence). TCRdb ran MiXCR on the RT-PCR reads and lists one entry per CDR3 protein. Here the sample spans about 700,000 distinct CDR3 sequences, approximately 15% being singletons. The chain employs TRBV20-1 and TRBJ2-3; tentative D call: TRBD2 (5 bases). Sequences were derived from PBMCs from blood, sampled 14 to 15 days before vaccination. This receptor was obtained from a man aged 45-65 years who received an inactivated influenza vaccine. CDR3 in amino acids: CSARDRLALGYF. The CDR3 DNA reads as TGCAGTGCTAGAGATCGGCTAGCCCTAGGGTATTTT.